These 14 T cell receptor beta chains share one sample of origin, sequenced in a study of T cell responses to AZD1222 COVID-19 vaccine. Repertoires were generated with immunoSEQ multiplex PCR, while TCRdb's copy carries only in-frame clones and drops some. The table lists 95,000 to 150,000 clones, approximately 92% of them singletons. The material sequenced was peripheral blood, taken on day 0 of AZD1222 vaccination. These receptors all stem from an adult in good health.

The V call is TRBV5-1, the J call TRBJ1-4, with D possibly matching TRBD1 (6 bases). The V and J ends lost 3 bases and 10 bases respectively, with 19 bases between them. Germline values: CDR1 SGHRS, CDR2 YFSETQ. There are 15 residues in the CDR3. The CDR3 nucleotides are TGCGCCAGCAGCTCCGCACGGGGGGCGAGAGGAAAACTGTTTTTT. Protein product: CASSSARGARGKLFF.

V gene TRBV6-5 combines with J gene TRBJ2-1; a possible D gene is TRBD1 (5 bases). Looked up from germline, CDR1 is MNHEY and CDR2 is SVGAGI. The CDR3 is 15 residues long. V shed 2 bases and J shed 6 bases, with 14 bases lying between them. The CDR3 loop is CASSYGRAFGNEQFF. CDR3 DNA sequence: TGTGCCAGCAGTTACGGCAGGGCGTTTGGCAATGAGCAGTTCTTC.

V gene TRBV19 combines with J gene TRBJ2-1; tentatively, D is TRBD2 (6 bases). Trimming shortened V by 3 bases and J by 4 bases, and 10 bases separated the two germline ends. CDR3 length: 14 residues. CDR1 is LNHDA and CDR2 is SQIVND in the germline V gene (reference sequence). The CDR3 DNA reads TGTGCCAGTAGTATCGGGGGAACTTACAATGAGCAGTTCTTC. Translation: CASSIGGTYNEQFF. The whole variable domain, remainder taken from reference TRBV19 and TRBJ2-1, is DGGITQSPKYLFRKEGQNVTLSCEQNLNHDAMYWYRQDPGQGLRLIYYSQIVNDFQKGDIAEGYSVSREKKESFPLTVTSAQKNPTAFYLCASSIGGTYNEQFFGPGTRLTVL.

The chain uses TRBV12-3 or TRBV12-4 and TRBJ1-2, with unresolved D. The length of the CDR3 is 13 residues. Trimming shortened V by 1 base and J by 2 bases, and 5 bases separated the two germline ends. DNA for the CDR3: TGTGCCAGCAGTTTAGGGTTGAACTATGGCTACACCTTC. Translation gives CASSLGLNYGYTF.

The V and J genes are TRBV7-2 and TRBJ2-5, with D possibly matching TRBD2 (5 bases). The CDR3 is 15 residues long. Germline V gene data show CDR1 as SGHTA and CDR2 as FQGNSA. V was clipped by 3 bases and J by 3 bases, with 14 bases between them. The CDR3 protein is CASSLDSTTEETQYF. In DNA form, the CDR3 reads TGTGCCAGCAGCTTGGACTCCACTACCGAAGAGACCCAGTACTTC.

The V gene is TRBV7-6, the J gene TRBJ2-2, with D unresolved. This CDR3 is built from 14 residues. Between the trimmed V and J ends, which lost 1 base and 4 bases, there was a span of 7 bases. Germline V gene data show CDR1 as SGHVS and CDR2 as FNYEAQ. The CDR3 loop is CASSLGTATGELFF. The CDR3 nucleotides read TGTGCCAGCAGCTTAGGGACGGCCACCGGGGAGCTGTTTTTT.

The CDR3 reads CASSFGGLREETQYF. DNA of the CDR3: TGTGCCAGCAGCTTTGGGGGACTCCGCGAAGAGACCCAGTACTTC. The genes are TRBV7-2 and TRBJ2-5; a weak D match, TRBD2 (6 bases). The CDR3 sequence is 15 residues long. Germline assignment: CDR1 SGHTA and CDR2 FQGNSA. The V end was cut by 3 bases, the J end by 3 bases, with 14 bases between.

In this sample, this clone turned up once. V and J are TRBV6-2 or TRBV6-3 and TRBJ1-2; no clear D gene. This CDR3 comprises 15 residues. Germline CDR1 reads MNHEY; CDR2 reads SVGEGT. Trimming removed 4 bases from V and 4 bases from J, with 16 bases in between. CDR3 amino acids: CASSSWRKTIYGYTF. CDR3 sequence (DNA): TGTGCCAGCAGTTCGTGGAGGAAGACTATCTATGGCTACACCTTC.

The V gene is TRBV3-1 (or the pseudogene TRBV3-2), the J gene TRBJ1-6; D is ambiguous. With 2 bases removed from V and 8 bases from J, the gap between germline ends came to 7 bases. CDR3 length: 13 amino acids. Germline V CDR1 and CDR2: LGHDT, YNNKEL (reference sequence). This CDR3 is CASSQLGYSPLHF. The CDR3 DNA reads TGTGCCAGCAGCCAACTCGGATATTCACCCCTCCACTTT.

This chain connects TRBV19 to TRBJ1-1; maybe TRBD1 (5 bases). CDR1 is LNHDA and CDR2 is SQIVND in the germline V gene (reference sequence). V lost 4 bases, J lost 1 base, and 7 bases lay in between. The length of the CDR3 is 13 residues. CDR3 nucleotide sequence: TGTGCCAGTAGTAAAACAGGGAACACTGAAGCTTTCTTT. It encodes CASSKTGNTEAFF.

The chain joins TRBV19 to TRBJ2-2; D gene uncertain. The CDR3 runs 16 residues. CDR1 and CDR2 from the germline V gene are LNHDA and SQIVND (reference sequence). V shed 3 bases and J shed 1 base, with 12 bases lying between them. In DNA form, the CDR3 reads TGTGCCAGTAGTATCAAGGGAAATAAGAACACCGGGGAGCTGTTTTTT. It encodes CASSIKGNKNTGELFF. Drawing the rest from reference TRBV19 and TRBJ2-2, the complete variable domain is DGGITQSPKYLFRKEGQNVTLSCEQNLNHDAMYWYRQDPGQGLRLIYYSQIVNDFQKGDIAEGYSVSREKKESFPLTVTSAQKNPTAFYLCASSIKGNKNTGELFFGEGSRLTVL.

The chain couples TRBV10-3 to TRBJ2-7; 9 positions agree with TRBD2. Germline V lookup: CDR1 ENHRY, CDR2 SYGVKD. The CDR3 sequence is 12 residues long. Unmatched junction bases numbered 7, after V lost 11 bases and J lost 5 bases. This CDR3 reads CASETSGHEQYF. The CDR3 DNA sequence: TGTGCCTCCGAGACTAGCGGCCACGAGCAGTACTTC.

The chain carries TRBV9 and TRBJ2-3; D uncertain. CDR1 is SGDLS, CDR2 YYNGEE, per germline. The ends were cut back, 0 bases at V and 1 base at J, with 3 bases in the middle. The CDR3 is 13 amino acids. The CDR3 DNA follows: TGTGCCAGCAGCGTAGCAGGCACAGATACGCAGTATTTT. Its protein is CASSVAGTDTQYF.

The chain recombines TRBV6-2 or TRBV6-3 with TRBJ1-1; no firm D call. The germline V gene has CDR1 MNHEY and CDR2 SVGEGT. The CDR3 length is 14 residues. Trimming took off 6 bases at V and 4 bases at J, with 15 bases between the two ends. The CDR3 DNA follows: TGTGCCAGCAGCAACGGACCCCAAATCACTGAAGCTTTCTTT. It translates to CASSNGPQITEAFF.